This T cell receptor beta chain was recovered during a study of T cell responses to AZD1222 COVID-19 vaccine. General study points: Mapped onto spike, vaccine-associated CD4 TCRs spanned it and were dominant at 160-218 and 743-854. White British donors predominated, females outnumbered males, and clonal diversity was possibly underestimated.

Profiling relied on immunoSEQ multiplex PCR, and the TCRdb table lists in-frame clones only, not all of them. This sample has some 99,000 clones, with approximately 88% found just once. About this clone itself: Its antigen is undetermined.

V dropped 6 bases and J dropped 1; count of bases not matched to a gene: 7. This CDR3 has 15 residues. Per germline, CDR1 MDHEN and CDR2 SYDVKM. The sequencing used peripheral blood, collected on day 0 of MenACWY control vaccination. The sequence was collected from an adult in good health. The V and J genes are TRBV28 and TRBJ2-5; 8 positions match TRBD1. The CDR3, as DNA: TGTGCCAGCAGATCAGGACAGGGCCTCCAAGAGACCCAGTACTTC. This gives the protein CASRSGQGLQETQYF. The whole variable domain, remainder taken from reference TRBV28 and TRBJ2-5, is DVKVTQSSRYLVKRTGEKVFLECVQDMDHENMFWYRQDPGLGLRLIYFSYDVKMKEKGDIPEGYSVSREKKERFSLILESASTNQTSMYLCASRSGQGLQETQYFGPGTRLLVL.